The clone carrying this TCR beta chain was seen once. Its antigen is not known. PCR was performed using 60 Vbeta and 13 Jbeta primers. Only in-frame clones appear in the TCRdb table, and some are missing; sequencing was by immunoSEQ multiplex PCR. The sample comprises 100,000 to 150,000 clones, 77% of which are singletons, and approximately 4.2% rests with the top ten. The record originates from a study of cytomegalovirus exposure and HLA in healthy donors. Findings and caveats of the study: A missense DCLRE1C variant was associated with V- and J-gene trimming of TCR beta chains in a later analysis, and an independent cohort replicated the association. Some V segments, TRBV6-2 and TRBV6-3 among them, were indistinguishable and were therefore excluded.

The V gene lost 6 bases and the J gene lost 1 base, with 12 bases spanning the gap. Per the germline V gene, CDR1 is MNHNY and CDR2 is SVGAGI (reference sequence). This CDR3 has 14 amino acids. Sample: PBMCs. The genes are TRBV6-6 and TRBJ1-1; D remains ambiguous. The TCR originated in a male donor in good health and CMV-seropositive. The DNA of the CDR3 is TGTGCCAGCAGGTACAGTAGCCCGAACACTGAAGCTTTCTTT. This codes for CASRYSSPNTEAFF.